The present T cell receptor (beta chain) was sequenced within a study of CD8 T cells in ankylosing spondylitis. Study-level findings and limits: Characteristic of ankylosing spondylitis blood, it appeared, was a TCR beta motif comprising several highly homologous variants. Before this, some motif variants had been reported in reactive arthritis synovial fluid and blood. As reported, disease-linked clones showed significant enrichment in matched ankylosing spondylitis synovial fluid.

The sample holds a few counts of this clonotype. The antigen is not known. With molecular barcodes, quantitative 5'-RACE was used to make the TCR beta libraries. TCRdb used MiXCR to reprocess the 5' RACE reads, holding one entry per CDR3 protein. The profile shows around 490,000 distinct CDR3 sequences, roughly 5.3% of them singletons. Trimming stripped 3 bases from V and 2 bases from J, with 11 bases between. The CDR3 spans 15 residues. From germline, CDR1 is KGHSH and CDR2 LQKENI. This chain links TRBV18 with TRBJ2-1; no reliable D call. This TCR came from a male donor with ankylosing spondylitis. Sequenced: blood, either unsorted or a sorted T cell fraction (not recorded which). The DNA of the CDR3 is TGTGCCAGCTCACCGGGGATTTATACCTACAATGAGCAGTTCTTC. Protein sequence: CASSPGIYTYNEQFF.